These 2 T cell receptor beta chains were all obtained from the same sample, sequenced in a study of T-cell memory formation after mild COVID-19. TCRdb reprocessed the 5' RACE reads with MiXCR, giving one entry per CDR3 protein. The table records over 350,000 distinct CDR3 sequences, more than 20% of them present only once. The sequencing sample was made of PBMCs or a T cell subset sorted from them (not recorded which). The receptors derive from an adult woman who had mild COVID-19 (a few samples of this study predate the infection). Cell type and time point are not known.

This chain uses TRBV7-8 with TRBJ1-1; D may be TRBD1 (6 bases). Germline V gives CDR1 SGHVS, CDR2 FQNEAQ. The CDR3 is made up of 14 amino acids. Between the trimmed V and J ends, which lost 0 bases and 10 bases, there was a span of 15 bases. The CDR3 region is CASSLARQVRRAFF. For the CDR3, the DNA is TGTGCCAGCAGCTTAGCGCGACAGGTCAGGCGAGCTTTCTTT.

The chain has TRBV15 and TRBJ2-2, with D possibly matching TRBD2 (5 bases). The CDR3 runs to 16 residues. Germline CDR1 is LNHNV and CDR2 is YYDKDF (reference sequence). V was pared by 1 base and J by 2 bases, with 11 bases between. This CDR3 reads CATSRVRLSNTGELFF. Here the CDR3 DNA reads TGTGCCACCAGCAGAGTCCGACTATCCAACACCGGGGAGCTGTTTTTT.